One and the same sample provided the 18 T cell receptor beta chains below, sequenced in a study of T cells after yellow fever vaccination. In TCRdb, the 5' RACE reads were re-called with MiXCR into one record per CDR3 protein. The sample lists about 63,000 distinct CDR3 sequences, 7.4% seen once, with 30% to 45% in the top ten. The material was CD8+ T cells sorted from PBMCs, obtained 15 days after the yellow fever booster vaccination. The receptor source for this set is a man in his thirties or forties who received the YFV17D yellow fever vaccine.

In its sample, this clonotype was seen many times. The chain carries TRBV20-1 and TRBJ2-1, with TRBD2 identical over 7 bases. The CDR3 is 15 residues long. Trimming removed 6 bases from V and 6 bases from J; junction bases left unmatched: 14. CDR1 and CDR2 from the germline V gene are DFQATT and SNEGSKA (reference sequence). This CDR3 is CSARRGSGQGNEQFF. CDR3 bases: TGCAGTGCCCGACGGGGTAGCGGGCAGGGCAATGAGCAGTTCTTC.

There are many counts of this clonotype. The chain links TRBV27 to TRBJ1-2; D gene uncertain. CDR3 length equals 15 residues. V was clipped by 3 bases and J by 4 bases, with 15 bases between them. Germline CDR1 reads MNHEY; CDR2 reads SMNVEV (reference sequence). The DNA for the CDR3 is TGTGCCAGCAGTTTGAGTGCGGCCCTATCCTATGGCTACACCTTC. This codes for CASSLSAALSYGYTF.

This clonotype was observed at least ten times. The chain uses TRBV5-1 and TRBJ2-7; D assignment may be TRBD1 or TRBD2 (6 bases each). The length of the CDR3 is 15 residues. With 3 bases removed from V and 3 bases from J, the gap between germline ends came to 16 bases. The V gene's germline CDR1 is SGHRS and CDR2 YFSETQ. The CDR3 DNA reads TGCGCCAGCAGCTGGGGGATCGGAGGGGGCTACGAGCAGTACTTC. This encodes CASSWGIGGGYEQYF. Complete variable domain (other parts from reference TRBV5-1 and TRBJ2-7): KAGVTQTPRYLIKTRGQQVTLSCSPISGHRSVSWYQQTPGQGLQFLFEYFSETQRNKGNFPGRFSGRQFSNSRSEMNVSTLELGDSALYLCASSWGIGGGYEQYFGPGTRLTVT.

By frequency in the sample, this clonotype is medium-sized. The genes are TRBV29-1 and TRBJ2-6; D is undetermined. CDR3 length: 13 amino acids. Per germline, CDR1 SQVTM and CDR2 ANQGSEA. The germline V and J ends were trimmed by 4 bases and 0 bases, with 4 bases remaining between them. CDR3 sequence reads: CSVARSGANVLTF. In DNA form, the CDR3 reads TGCAGCGTTGCCCGCTCTGGGGCCAACGTCCTGACTTTC.

This clonotype was counted at least ten times. V gene TRBV10-3 combines with J gene TRBJ2-7; 9 positions agree with TRBD1. J lost 2 bases, V lost 9 bases, and 5 bases had no gene match. Germline values: CDR1 ENHRY, CDR2 SYGVKD. This CDR3 is built from 13 residues. CDR3 region: CAIGQGSPYEQYF. Written as DNA, the CDR3 is TGTGCCATAGGACAGGGGTCCCCCTACGAGCAGTACTTC.

This clonotype showed up many times. J is TRBJ2-7 and V is TRBV20-1, with TRBD1 matching over 7 bases. The CDR3 covers 13 residues. The trim removed 2 bases at V and 4 bases at J, leaving 5 bases unmatched. Germline CDR1 is DFQATT and CDR2 is SNEGSKA (reference sequence). The CDR3 sequence: CSARLQGQYEQYF. In DNA, the CDR3 is TGCAGTGCTAGATTACAGGGGCAGTACGAGCAGTACTTC.

This clonotype was observed a single time. A read error is possible here, since a much larger clone lies one base away. The V call is TRBV6-2 or TRBV6-3, the J call TRBJ2-1, with 9 bases that match TRBD2. The J segment lost 8 bases and the V segment lost 10 bases, leaving 21 bases of the junction unmatched. This CDR3 comprises 17 residues. Germline CDR1 reads MNHEY; CDR2 reads SVGEGT. The CDR3 loop reads CATTLQVLAGAGDEQFF. The CDR3 DNA is TGTGCCACCACCCTTCAGGTTTTAGCGGGAGCGGGGGATGAGCAGTTCTTC.

The chain recombines TRBV6-2 or TRBV6-3 with TRBJ2-3; the match to TRBD1 covers 7 bases. Germline V gene data show CDR1 as MNHEY and CDR2 as SVGEGT. Trimming removed 0 bases from V and 2 bases from J; junction bases left unmatched: 5. The CDR3 spans 16 residues. As DNA, the CDR3 is TGTGCCAGCAGTTACTCGATGGACAGGCACACAGATACGCAGTATTTT. This translates into CASSYSMDRHTDTQYF.

This clonotype has at least ten counts. The V and J genes are TRBV28 and TRBJ2-7, with D maybe TRBD1 (6 bases). The V end lost 2 bases, the J end lost 4 bases, and 24 bases lay between the germline ends. Per germline, CDR1 MDHEN and CDR2 SYDVKM. The CDR3 has 18 residues. CDR3 loop: CASSLPPSDRLPPYEQYF. For the CDR3, the DNA is TGTGCCAGCAGTTTACCCCCGTCCGACAGGCTTCCCCCGTACGAGCAGTACTTC.

This clonotype was seen many times. The J gene is TRBJ2-7, the V gene TRBV9; tentatively, D is TRBD1 (5 bases). The V end lost 4 bases, the J end lost 0 bases, and 14 bases lay between the germline ends. Germline V gives CDR1 SGDLS, CDR2 YYNGEE. The CDR3 totals 15 residues. In nucleotides, the CDR3 is TGTGCCAGCAGCTCAGGGTCTTTTTTCTCCTACGAGCAGTACTTC. This translates into CASSSGSFFSYEQYF.

This clonotype occurred many times. The chain recombines TRBV28 with TRBJ2-3, with D hard to call. V gave up 5 bases and J gave up 1 base, with 13 bases separating them. Germline-derived CDR1 and CDR2 are MDHEN and SYDVKM. CDR3 length: 15 residues. The CDR3 coding sequence is TGTGCCAGCAGTCCACCGGAAAGCGGCACAGATACGCAGTATTTT. This gives the protein CASSPPESGTDTQYF.

This clonotype showed up many times. This chain joins TRBV4-1 and TRBJ2-2; D is uncertain. Germline lookup yields CDR1 MGHRA and CDR2 YSYEKL. The CDR3 is made up of 15 amino acids. Trimming removed 1 base at V and 5 bases at J, with 11 bases between. This CDR3 is CASSQGPPGTGELFF. The CDR3 bases are TGCGCCAGCAGCCAAGGCCCACCTGGTACCGGGGAGCTGTTTTTT.

This clonotype has at least ten counts. V and J are TRBV5-6 and TRBJ2-7, with 7 bases fitting TRBD2. Germline values: CDR1 SGHDT, CDR2 YYEEEE. The CDR3 contains 16 residues. The V and J ends lost 3 bases and 0 bases, in that order; junction bases with no gene match: 9. As DNA, the CDR3 is TGTGCCAGCAGCTCCGTCGGAGTAGCGGGCTCCTACGAGCAGTACTTC. It is translated as CASSSVGVAGSYEQYF.

This clonotype appeared many times. The chain couples TRBV27 to TRBJ2-7; 10 bases line up with TRBD1. This CDR3 spans 13 amino acids. With V trimmed by 5 bases and J by 2 bases, 0 bases remained unmatched. Germline CDR1 and CDR2: MNHEY and SMNVEV (reference sequence). The CDR3 spells CASSGTGAYEQYF. The CDR3 nucleotides read TGTGCCAGCAGTGGGACAGGGGCCTACGAGCAGTACTTC.

This clonotype came up many times. This chain uses TRBV20-1 with TRBJ2-1, with 10 bases lining up with TRBD2. Germline lookup yields CDR1 DFQATT and CDR2 SNEGSKA (reference sequence). The CDR3 loop spans 16 amino acids. The V segment lost 5 bases and the J segment 5 bases; nucleotides outside the gene matches: 12. The CDR3 spells CSAEIPLAGVHNEQFF. The CDR3 bases are TGCAGTGCTGAAATACCTCTAGCGGGAGTTCACAATGAGCAGTTCTTC.

This clonotype was seen many times. The chain recombines TRBV20-1 with TRBJ2-3, with 13 positions matching TRBD2. The CDR3 is made up of 19 amino acids. J was trimmed by 4 bases and V by 3 bases; bases with no gene match: 16. CDR1 DFQATT and CDR2 SNEGSKA come from the germline V gene (reference sequence). For the CDR3, the DNA is TGCAGTGCTAGGTTCCCCGGACTAGCGGGAGTTGTTTCGCCAGATACGCAGTATTTT. Protein: CSARFPGLAGVVSPDTQYF.

This clonotype occurred many times. This rearrangement joins TRBV24-1 to TRBJ2-1; D unresolved. Trimming pared 4 bases from V and 1 base from J, leaving 7 bases between. The V gene's germline CDR1 is KGHDR and CDR2 SFDVKD. The length of the CDR3 is 14 residues. CDR3 residues: CATSEGKSYNEQFF. CDR3 DNA sequence: TGTGCCACCAGTGAAGGGAAATCCTACAATGAGCAGTTCTTC.

The sample holds many counts of this clonotype. The chain links TRBV7-8 to TRBJ2-1; 9 positions match TRBD2. This CDR3 contains 17 residues. Germline loops: CDR1 SGHVS, CDR2 FQNEAQ. J gave up 2 bases and V 5 bases, and 10 bases lay outside the gene matches. The CDR3 loop is CASSPQRSGSPYNEQFF. The DNA for the CDR3 is TGTGCCAGCAGCCCACAACGTAGCGGGAGCCCCTACAATGAGCAGTTCTTC.